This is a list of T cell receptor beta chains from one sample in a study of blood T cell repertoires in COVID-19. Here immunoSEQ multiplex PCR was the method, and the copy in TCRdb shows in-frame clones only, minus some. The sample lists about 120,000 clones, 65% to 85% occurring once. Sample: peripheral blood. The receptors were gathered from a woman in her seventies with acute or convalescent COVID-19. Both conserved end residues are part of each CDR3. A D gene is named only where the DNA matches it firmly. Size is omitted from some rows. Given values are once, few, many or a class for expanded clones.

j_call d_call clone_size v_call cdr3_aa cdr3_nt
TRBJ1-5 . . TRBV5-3 CARSSCPGGNNQPQHF TGTGCCAGAAGCTCCTGTCCCGGGGGGAACAATCAGCCCCAGCATTTT
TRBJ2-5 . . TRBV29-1 CSVDLVQETQYF TGCAGCGTTGACCTCGTCCAAGAGACCCAGTACTTC
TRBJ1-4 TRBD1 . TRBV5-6 CASTQGAYEKLFF TGTGCCAGCACCCAGGGGGCTTATGAAAAACTGTTTTTT
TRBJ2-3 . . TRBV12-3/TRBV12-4 CASRQTGADTQYF TGTGCCAGCAGGCAGACGGGGGCAGATACGCAGTATTTT
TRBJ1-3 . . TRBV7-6 CASSPSSTGTGRNTIYF TGTGCCAGCAGCCCCTCATCAACAGGGACGGGCCGGAACACCATATATTTT
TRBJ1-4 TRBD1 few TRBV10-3 CAISDSGGEKLFF TGTGCCATCAGTGATTCAGGGGGTGAAAAACTGTTTTTT
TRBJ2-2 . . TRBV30 CAWSVSSAYTGELFF TGTGCCTGGAGTGTGAGTTCTGCATACACCGGGGAGCTGTTTTTT
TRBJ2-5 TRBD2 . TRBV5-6 CASSSPGLADETQYF TGTGCCAGCAGCTCCCCGGGACTAGCTGACGAGACCCAGTACTTC
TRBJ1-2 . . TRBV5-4 CASSLVQTNYGYTF TGTGCCAGCAGCTTGGTTCAGACTAACTATGGCTACACCTTC
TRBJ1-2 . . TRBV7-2 CASSLDGTYYGYTF TGTGCCAGCAGCTTGGACGGGACATACTATGGCTACACCTTC
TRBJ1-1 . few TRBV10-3 CAISDRGGITEAFF TGTGCCATCAGTGACAGGGGAGGGATCACTGAAGCTTTCTTT
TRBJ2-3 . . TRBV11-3 CASSLGRGDTQYF TGTGCCAGCAGCTTAGGCAGGGGTGATACGCAGTATTTT
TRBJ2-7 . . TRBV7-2 CASSWGLEQYF TGTGCCAGCTCCTGGGGGCTCGAGCAGTACTTC
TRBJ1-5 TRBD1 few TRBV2 CASSQIWGQASNQPQHF TGTGCCAGCAGTCAAATCTGGGGACAGGCTAGCAATCAGCCCCAGCATTTT
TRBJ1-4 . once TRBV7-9 CASSLSGATNEKLFF TGTGCCAGCAGCTTAAGCGGGGCAACTAATGAAAAACTGTTTTTT
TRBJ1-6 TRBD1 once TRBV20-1 CSASPGQVNSPLHF TGCAGTGCTAGTCCGGGACAGGTCAATTCACCCCTCCACTTT
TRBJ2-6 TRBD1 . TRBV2 CASSAGTGRAGANVLTF TGTGCCAGCAGCGCCGGGACAGGGAGGGCTGGGGCCAACGTCCTGACTTTC
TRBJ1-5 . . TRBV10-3 CAISADRGQPQHF TGTGCCATCAGTGCGGACAGAGGGCAGCCCCAGCATTTT
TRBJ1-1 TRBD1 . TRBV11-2 CASTLGTGFTEAFF TGTGCCAGCACCCTGGGGACAGGGTTTACTGAAGCTTTCTTT
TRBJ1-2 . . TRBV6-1 CASSEQGYGYTF TGTGCCAGCAGTGAACAGGGATATGGCTACACCTTC
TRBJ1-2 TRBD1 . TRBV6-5 CASSGTGGIYGYTF TGTGCCAGCAGCGGGACAGGGGGCATCTATGGCTACACCTTC
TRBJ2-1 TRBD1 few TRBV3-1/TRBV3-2 CASSRPGQGTEQFF TGTGCCAGCAGCCGACCGGGACAGGGGACGGAGCAGTTCTTC
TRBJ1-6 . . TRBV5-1 CASSFTGEVPLHF TGCGCCAGCAGCTTTACGGGGGAGGTACCCCTCCACTTT
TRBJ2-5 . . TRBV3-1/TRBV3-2 CASSQDRTDYQETQYF TGTGCCAGCAGCCAGGATCGGACAGACTACCAAGAGACCCAGTACTTC
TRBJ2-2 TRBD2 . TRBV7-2 CASSFTGGGAVTGELFF TGTGCCAGCAGTTTTACTGGCGGGGGGGCGGTCACCGGGGAGCTGTTTTTT
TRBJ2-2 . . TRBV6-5 CASSFLRQVNTGELFF TGTGCCAGCAGTTTCCTCAGACAGGTCAACACCGGGGAGCTGTTTTTT
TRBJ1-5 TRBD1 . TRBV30 CAWNIHRGRNQPQHF TGTGCCTGGAACATTCACAGGGGGAGGAATCAGCCCCAGCATTTT
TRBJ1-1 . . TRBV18 CASSPPQGRNTEAFF TGTGCCAGCTCACCACCACAGGGAAGGAACACTGAAGCTTTCTTT
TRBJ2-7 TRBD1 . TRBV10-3 CAITGTGEGEQYF TGTGCCATCACGGGGACAGGGGAAGGCGAGCAGTACTTC
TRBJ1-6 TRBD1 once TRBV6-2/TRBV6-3 CASSHRTGSNSPLHF TGTGCCAGCAGTCACCGGACAGGGTCCAATTCACCCCTCCACTTT
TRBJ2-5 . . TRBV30 CAWSSVSETQYF TGTGCCTGGAGTTCGGTTAGCGAGACCCAGTACTTC
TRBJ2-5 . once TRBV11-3 CASSLGFRAVTQYF TGTGCCAGCAGCTTAGGCTTCAGGGCGGTGACCCAGTACTTC
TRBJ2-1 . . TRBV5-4 CASSLEGAGGFNEQFF TGTGCCAGCAGCTTGGAGGGGGCGGGGGGATTCAATGAGCAGTTCTTC
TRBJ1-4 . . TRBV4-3 CASSQEGGAGEKLFF TGCGCCAGCAGCCAAGAAGGGGGGGCCGGTGAAAAACTGTTTTTT